This TCR beta chain is from a study of CD8 T cells in Susac syndrome. The sample holds a few counts of this clonotype. V gave up 0 bases and J gave up 0 bases, with 10 bases separating them. The length of the CDR3 is 15 residues. Looked up from germline, CDR1 is SGDLS and CDR2 is YYNGEE. RNA totalling about 0.45 to 1 ug underwent reverse transcription with random hexamers. TCRdb reprocessed the immunoSEQ multiplex PCR reads with MiXCR, giving one entry per CDR3 protein. The profile shows 300,000 to 350,000 distinct CDR3 sequences, about 91% of them singletons. The TCR originated in a human donor with multiple sclerosis. The chain couples TRBV9 to TRBJ2-7, with D perhaps being TRBD1 or TRBD2 (5 bases each). Sequenced sample: CD4+ T cells from PBMCs. The CDR3 sequence is CASSVEPGSSYEQYF. The CDR3 bases are TGTGCCAGCAGCGTAGAACCAGGGAGCTCCTACGAGCAGTACTTC.